The text below deals with one TCR beta chain. This record comes from a study of blood T cell repertoires in COVID-19. Study-level background: Sites across the United States, Italy and Spain contributed samples from acute and convalescent COVID-19.

Method: immunoSEQ multiplex PCR; TCRdb's copy keeps in-frame clones and lacks some. The table includes approximately 440,000 clones, roughly 87% detected once. In terms of age and location, participants ranged from about 18 to 100 years and lived in fewer than 30 US areas. Trimming stripped 0 bases from V and 0 bases from J, with 7 bases between. The CDR3 is 15 amino acids. The germline V gene has CDR1 ENHRY and CDR2 SYGVKD. The source material was PBMCs or T cells enriched from blood (not recorded which). V and J are TRBV10-3 and TRBJ2-3; no firm D call. The receptor was isolated from a woman between 18 and 29 years old who had recovered from COVID-19. The CDR3 sequence is CAISESLSSTDTQYF. The DNA for the CDR3 is TGTGCCATCAGTGAGTCATTATCTAGCACAGATACGCAGTATTTT.